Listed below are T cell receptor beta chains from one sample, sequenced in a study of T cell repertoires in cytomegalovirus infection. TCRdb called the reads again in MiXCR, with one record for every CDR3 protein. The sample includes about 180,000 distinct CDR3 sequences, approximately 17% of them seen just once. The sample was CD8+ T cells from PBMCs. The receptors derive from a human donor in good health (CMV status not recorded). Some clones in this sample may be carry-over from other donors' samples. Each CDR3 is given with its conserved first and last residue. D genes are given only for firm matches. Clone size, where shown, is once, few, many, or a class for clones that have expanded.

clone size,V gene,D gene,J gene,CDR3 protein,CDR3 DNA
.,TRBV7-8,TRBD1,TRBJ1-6,CASSSVIPGQVELYYNSPLHF,TGTGCCAGCAGCTCAGTCATACCCGGACAGGTCGAATTATACTATAATTCACCCCTCCACTTT
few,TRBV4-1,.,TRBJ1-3,CASSQNLNPGNTIYF,TGCGCCAGCAGCCAGAATTTGAACCCAGGAAACACCATATATTTT
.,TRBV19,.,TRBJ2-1,CASSINDNSYNEQFF,TGTGCCAGTAGTATCAACGATAATTCCTACAATGAGCAGTTCTTC
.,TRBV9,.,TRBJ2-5,CASSVSGGIQETQYF,TGTGCCAGCAGCGTCTCCGGGGGCATCCAAGAGACCCAGTACTTC
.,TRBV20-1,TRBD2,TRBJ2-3,CSARDLTSGGPDTQYF,TGCAGTGCTAGAGATTTAACTAGCGGGGGCCCAGATACGCAGTATTTT
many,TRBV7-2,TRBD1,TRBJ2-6,CASSSGQGYSGANVLTF,TGTGCCAGCAGTTCCGGACAGGGGTATTCTGGGGCCAACGTCCTGACTTTC
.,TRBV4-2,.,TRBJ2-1,CASSQDGMSSYNEQFF,TGTGCCAGCAGCCAAGACGGAATGAGCTCCTACAATGAGCAGTTCTTC
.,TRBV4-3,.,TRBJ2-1,CASSQADLHEQFF,TGCGCCAGCAGCCAAGCCGACCTCCATGAGCAGTTCTTC
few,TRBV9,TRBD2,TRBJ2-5,CASSGRGRVSQETQYF,TGTGCCAGCAGCGGGCGCGGGAGGGTGAGTCAAGAGACCCAGTACTTC
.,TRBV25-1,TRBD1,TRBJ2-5,CASSPSAQGMETQYF,TGTGCCAGCAGCCCCTCGGCACAGGGGATGGAGACCCAGTACTTC
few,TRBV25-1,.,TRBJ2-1,CASSFGVRGNEQFF,TGTGCCAGCTCATTCGGGGTTCGAGGGAATGAGCAGTTCTTC
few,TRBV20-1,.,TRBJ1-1,CSAPRGSWTEAFF,TGCAGTGCTCCCCGAGGGAGTTGGACTGAAGCTTTCTTT
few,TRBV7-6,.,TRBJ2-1,CASSSPGTSSSYNEQFF,TGTGCCAGCAGCTCTCCGGGAACCTCAAGCTCCTACAATGAGCAGTTCTTC
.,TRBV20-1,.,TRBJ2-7,CSARDQRGYEQYF,TGCAGTGCTAGAGATCAGAGGGGTTACGAGCAGTACTTC
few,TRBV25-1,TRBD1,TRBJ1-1,CASSLDRGLDEAFF,TGTGCCAGCAGTTTGGACAGGGGGCTTGATGAAGCTTTCTTT
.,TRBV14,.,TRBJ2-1,CASSQALVYNEQFF,TGTGCCAGCAGCCAAGCGCTAGTCTACAATGAGCAGTTCTTC
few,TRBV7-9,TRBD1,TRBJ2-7,CASSSGGDYEQYF,TGTGCCAGCAGCTCAGGGGGCGACTACGAGCAGTACTTC
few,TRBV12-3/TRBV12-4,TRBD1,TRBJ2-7,CASSTGGQGGHEQYF,TGTGCCAGCAGTACCGGAGGACAGGGAGGCCACGAGCAGTACTTC
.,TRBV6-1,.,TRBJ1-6,CASSGSNSPLHF,TGTGCCAGCAGTGGAAGCAATTCACCCCTCCACTTT